This TCR beta chain was profiled in a study of graft-versus-host responses after intestinal transplantation. As concerns this clone: Its antigen is unidentified.

The protocol was immunoSEQ multiplex PCR, while the TCRdb copy is restricted to in-frame clones and leaves out a portion. The data hold some 88,000 clones, with 85% to 95% observed a single time. The CDR3 consists of 16 residues. From germline, CDR1 is LGHNA and CDR2 YSLEER. The ends lost 3 bases at V and 2 bases at J; junction bases unmatched: 7. The sequence came from a human donor who received an intestinal transplant. This specimen consisted of unstimulated CD8+ T cells sorted from spleen or lymph node cells, obtained before intestinal transplant. V and J are TRBV4-3 and TRBJ2-3; 8 bases are shared with TRBD1. This CDR3 is CASSHHRGSDTDTQYF. The CDR3 nucleotides read TGCGCCAGCAGCCATCACAGGGGGTCTGACACAGATACGCAGTATTTT.